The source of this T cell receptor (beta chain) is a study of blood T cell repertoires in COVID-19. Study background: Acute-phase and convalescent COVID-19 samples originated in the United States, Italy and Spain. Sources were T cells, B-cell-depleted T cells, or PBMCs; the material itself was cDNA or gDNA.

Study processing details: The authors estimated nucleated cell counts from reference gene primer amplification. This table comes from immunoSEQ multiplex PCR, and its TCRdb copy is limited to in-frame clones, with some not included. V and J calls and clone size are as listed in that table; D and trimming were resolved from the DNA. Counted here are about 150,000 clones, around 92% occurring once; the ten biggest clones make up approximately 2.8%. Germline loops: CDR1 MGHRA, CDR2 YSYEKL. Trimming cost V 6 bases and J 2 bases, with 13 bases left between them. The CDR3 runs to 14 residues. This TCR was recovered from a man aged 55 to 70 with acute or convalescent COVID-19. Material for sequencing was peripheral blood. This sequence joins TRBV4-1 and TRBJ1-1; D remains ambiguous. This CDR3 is CASRGILYNTEAFF. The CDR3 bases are TGCGCCAGCAGGGGCATACTTTACAACACTGAAGCTTTCTTT.